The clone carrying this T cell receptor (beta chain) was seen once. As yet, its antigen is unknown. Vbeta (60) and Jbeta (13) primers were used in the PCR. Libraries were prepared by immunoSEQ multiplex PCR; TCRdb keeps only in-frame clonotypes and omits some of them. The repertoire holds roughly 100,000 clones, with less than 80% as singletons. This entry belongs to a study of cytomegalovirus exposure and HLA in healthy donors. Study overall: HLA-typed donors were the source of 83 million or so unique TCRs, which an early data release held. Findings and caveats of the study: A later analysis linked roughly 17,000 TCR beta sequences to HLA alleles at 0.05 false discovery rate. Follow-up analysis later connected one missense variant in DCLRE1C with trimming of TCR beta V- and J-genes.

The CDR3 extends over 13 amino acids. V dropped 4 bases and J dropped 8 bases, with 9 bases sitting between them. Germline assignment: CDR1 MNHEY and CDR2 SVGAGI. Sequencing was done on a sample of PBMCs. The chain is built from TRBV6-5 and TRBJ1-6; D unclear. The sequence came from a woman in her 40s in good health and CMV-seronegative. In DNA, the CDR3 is TGTGCCAGCAGTTTGGAGAGAGATTCACCCCTCCACTTT. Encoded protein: CASSLERDSPLHF.